This passage covers 13 T cell receptor beta chains from one sample sequenced in a study of T-cell memory formation after mild COVID-19 (dated by TCRdb to the early 2020s). The library came from 5' RACE. TCRdb records Illumina NovaSeq 6000 as the sequencer. The public sequencing data were trimmed at Q25 with fastp and processed into clonotypes with MiXCR by TCRdb, which kept only in-frame beta chains. Merged by CDR3 protein, the rows form single entries marked with the most common genes and DNA. The sample data list around 140,000 distinct CDR3 sequences, and almost 25% of these were observed just once. Jointly, the top ten make up around a quarter of the sample. The sample comprised PBMCs or a T cell subset sorted from them (not recorded which). The receptor set was obtained from an adult woman who had mild COVID-19 (a few samples of this study predate the infection). The sample titles of this study are shuffled in the database, so cell type and time point are left out; the donor was told from shared clones.

This clonotype was counted only a few times. V and J are TRBV7-3 and TRBJ1-1, with D perhaps matching TRBD1 (5 bases). This CDR3 region has 15 residues. Trimming took off 0 bases at V and 7 bases at J, with 15 bases between the two ends. Germline CDR1 reads SGHTA; CDR2 reads FQGTGA. The CDR3: CASSLTRRGRSEAFF. In DNA form, the CDR3 reads TGTGCCAGCAGCTTAACGAGGCGGGGCCGAAGTGAAGCTTTCTTT.

The chain uses TRBV2 and TRBJ1-5, with unresolved D. Germline CDR1 SNHLY, CDR2 FYNNEI. V dropped 5 bases and J dropped 3 bases, with 11 bases sitting between them. CDR3 length: 14 residues. Written as DNA, the CDR3 is TGTGCCAGCAGTCGGGCTCTCTACAATCAGCCCCAGCATTTT. Its protein is CASSRALYNQPQHF.

The rearrangement uses TRBV4-1 and TRBJ2-4, with TRBD1 matching 10 bases. The J segment lost 8 bases and the V segment lost 4 bases, leaving 5 bases of the junction unmatched. The V gene's germline CDR1 is MGHRA and CDR2 YSYEKL. The CDR3 loop spans 14 amino acids. The CDR3 region is CASSRRDRGYIQYF. The CDR3 bases are TGCGCCAGCAGCCGTAGGGACAGGGGTTACATTCAGTACTTC.

This clonotype occurred a few times. The rearrangement links TRBV4-1 to TRBJ1-2; a possible D gene is TRBD1 (6 bases). Trimming left V 4 bases short and J 4 bases short, with 13 bases between. Per the germline V gene, CDR1 is MGHRA and CDR2 is YSYEKL. There are 14 residues in the CDR3. The CDR3 DNA follows: TGCGCCAGCAGCCCCCAAGGGGGGAGCTATGGCTACACCTTC. It is translated as CASSPQGGSYGYTF.

This chain uses TRBV18 with TRBJ2-6; D unclear. V shed 5 bases and J shed 0 bases, with 11 bases lying between them. The length of the CDR3 is 16 residues. Germline V gives CDR1 KGHSH, CDR2 LQKENI. The CDR3 DNA follows: TGTGCCAGCTCATCGGGTCCTAACTCTGGGGCCAACGTCCTGACTTTC. Protein sequence: CASSSGPNSGANVLTF.

This chain uses TRBV7-9 with TRBJ1-1; D is unresolved. From germline, CDR1 is SEHNR and CDR2 FQNEAQ (reference sequence). V lost 1 base, J lost 2 bases, and 20 bases lay in between. CDR3 size: 18 residues. In DNA, the CDR3 is TGTGCCAGCAGCTTAGATCGGGTTTACAGCTACACTAACACTGAAGCTTTCTTT. It translates to CASSLDRVYSYTNTEAFF.

This clonotype was observed once. The chain joins TRBV20-1 to TRBJ1-3; TRBD1 is a possible D gene (6 bases). CDR1 and CDR2 (germline): DFQATT, SNEGSKA (reference sequence). This CDR3 is built from 14 residues. V lost 5 bases and J 0 bases, leaving 11 bases between the germline ends. The CDR3 reads CSALDRSSGNTIYF. The CDR3 DNA is TGCAGTGCTCTAGACAGGAGCTCTGGAAACACCATATATTTT.

The chain couples TRBV27 to TRBJ2-3, with D unclear. V was trimmed by 3 bases and J by 4 bases, leaving 5 bases between them. The germline CDR1 and CDR2 sequences are MNHEY and SMNVEV (reference sequence). There are 12 residues in the CDR3. The CDR3 loop is CASSFQSDTQYF. In nucleotides, the CDR3 is TGTGCCAGCAGTTTCCAGTCAGATACGCAGTATTTT.

The V and J genes are TRBV12-3 or TRBV12-4 and TRBJ2-2; 13 nucleotides align to TRBD2. The CDR3 spans 19 residues. V gave up 4 bases and J gave up 5 bases; unmatched junction bases: 13. The CDR3 region is CASSSAETSGGPVTGELFF. The CDR3, as DNA: TGTGCCAGCAGTTCGGCGGAGACTAGCGGGGGGCCTGTGACCGGGGAGCTGTTTTTT.

This clonotype turned up a few times. The gene calls are TRBV7-9 and TRBJ2-7; the D is unclear. Germline lookup yields CDR1 SEHNR and CDR2 FQNEAQ (reference sequence). The CDR3 runs 12 residues. Trimming took off 5 bases at V and 2 bases at J, with 7 bases between the two ends. CDR3 in DNA: TGTGCCAGCAGCGCAGGCCCCTACGAGCAGTACTTC. Protein: CASSAGPYEQYF.

The sample holds a few counts of this clonotype. V gene TRBV7-9 combines with J gene TRBJ2-2, with D unresolved. CDR3 size: 13 residues. CDR1 and CDR2 (germline): SEHNR, FQNEAQ (reference sequence). V lost 6 bases and J lost 4, with 9 bases in between. CDR3 protein: CASRYTATGELFF. The CDR3 DNA is TGTGCCAGCAGGTACACCGCCACCGGGGAGCTGTTTTTT.

This chain links TRBV12-3 or TRBV12-4 with TRBJ2-3; 7 nucleotides match TRBD2. There are 15 residues in the CDR3. V gave up 10 bases and J gave up 5 bases; unmatched junction bases: 15. For the CDR3, the DNA is TGTGCCAACAGGCCAACAGCGGGGTTGGTAGATACGCAGTATTTT. As protein: CANRPTAGLVDTQYF.

The chain recombines TRBV4-2 with TRBJ2-3; no clear D. The CDR3 contains 19 residues. The V and J ends lost 0 bases and 5 bases respectively, with 24 bases between them. In germline, CDR1 is LGHNA, CDR2 YNFKEQ. This chain's CDR3 is CASSQDSRPSSSGGDTQYF. The CDR3 DNA is TGTGCCAGCAGCCAAGATAGCCGCCCTTCCTCTAGTGGTGGAGATACGCAGTATTTT.